The clone carrying this T cell receptor beta chain was seen only a few times. The antigen remains undetermined. Together with a sample-barcoded 5' primer, a J-beta primer mix was included in a second PCR lasting about 6 to 11 cycles. There were at least 3 million CDR3-containing paired-end reads obtained from each sample. TCRdb re-called the 5' RACE reads through MiXCR, storing one row per CDR3 protein. Here the sample spans roughly 800,000 distinct CDR3 sequences, about 36% being singletons. V gave up 4 bases and J gave up 5 bases, with 27 bases separating them. The CDR3 is 18 residues long. The germline V gene encodes CDR1 SGHRS and CDR2 YFSETQ. The data were obtained in a study of blood T cells in healthy people across ages. Overall study results and limits: More naive CD4+ cells and higher diversity were found in long-lived than in aged donors.

The sequencing input was blood. The V call is TRBV5-1, the J call TRBJ1-2; tentative D call: TRBD1 (6 bases). This clonotype originated in a man between 18 and 29 years old in good health. The chain's CDR3 is CASSVNRDIESRAYGYTF. CDR3 sequence (DNA): TGCGCCAGCAGCGTCAACCGGGACATTGAATCGAGGGCTTATGGCTACACCTTC.